This T cell receptor (beta chain) stems from a study of shared clonotypes between healthy human individuals. This clone was picked up one time. Data came from immunoSEQ multiplex PCR; TCRdb stores just in-frame clones and leaves some out. Of some 1.5 million clones detected, roughly 95% appear once; the ten largest clones hold 1.2%. The CDR3 sequence is 11 residues long. V was pared by 8 bases and J by 5 bases, with 10 bases between. CDR1 and CDR2 from the germline V gene are ENHRY and SYGVKD. Sequencing used naive CD4+ T cells sorted from blood. Subset of the sample: CD45RA+ positively selected. The TCR comes from a man aged 25 to 40 in good health. V gene TRBV10-3 combines with J gene TRBJ2-7; D gene uncertain. The CDR3 bases are TGTGCCATCGCCTCCTTAAACGAGCAGTACTTC. Translating it yields CAIASLNEQYF.